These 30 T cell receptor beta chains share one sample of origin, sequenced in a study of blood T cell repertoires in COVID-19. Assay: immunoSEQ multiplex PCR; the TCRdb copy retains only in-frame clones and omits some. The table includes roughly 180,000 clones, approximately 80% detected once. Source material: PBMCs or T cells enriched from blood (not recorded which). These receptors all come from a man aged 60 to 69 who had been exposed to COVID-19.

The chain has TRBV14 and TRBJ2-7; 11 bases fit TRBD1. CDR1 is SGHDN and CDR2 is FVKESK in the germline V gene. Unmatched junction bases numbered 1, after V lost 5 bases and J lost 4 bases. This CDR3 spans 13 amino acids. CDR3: CASSGTGGYEQYF. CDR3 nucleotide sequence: TGTGCCAGCAGCGGGACAGGGGGGTACGAGCAGTACTTC.

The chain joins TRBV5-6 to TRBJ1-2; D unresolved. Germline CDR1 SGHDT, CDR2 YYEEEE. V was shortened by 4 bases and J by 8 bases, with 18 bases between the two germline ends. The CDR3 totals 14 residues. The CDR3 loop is CASSTPGRNGGYTF. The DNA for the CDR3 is TGTGCCAGCAGCACCCCGGGAAGGAATGGCGGCTACACCTTC.

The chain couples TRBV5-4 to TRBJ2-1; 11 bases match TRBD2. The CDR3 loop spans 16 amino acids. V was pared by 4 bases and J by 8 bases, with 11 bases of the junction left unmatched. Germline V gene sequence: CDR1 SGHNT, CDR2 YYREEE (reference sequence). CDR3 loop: CASSRPLAGVLHEQFF. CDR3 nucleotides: TGTGCCAGCAGCAGGCCACTAGCGGGAGTTCTCCATGAGCAGTTCTTC.

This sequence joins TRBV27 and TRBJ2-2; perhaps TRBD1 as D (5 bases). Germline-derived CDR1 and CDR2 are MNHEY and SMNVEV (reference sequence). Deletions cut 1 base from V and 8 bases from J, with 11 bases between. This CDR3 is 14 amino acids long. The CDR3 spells CASSLWGPSGELFF. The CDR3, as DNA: TGTGCCAGCAGTTTATGGGGCCCTAGTGGGGAGCTGTTTTTT.

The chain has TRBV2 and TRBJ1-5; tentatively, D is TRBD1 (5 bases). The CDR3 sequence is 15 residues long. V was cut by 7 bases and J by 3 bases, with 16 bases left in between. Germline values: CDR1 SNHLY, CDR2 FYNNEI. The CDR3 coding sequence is TGTGCCAGCACGGGCCTCCGGGGGGACAATCAGCCCCAGCATTTT. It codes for CASTGLRGDNQPQHF.

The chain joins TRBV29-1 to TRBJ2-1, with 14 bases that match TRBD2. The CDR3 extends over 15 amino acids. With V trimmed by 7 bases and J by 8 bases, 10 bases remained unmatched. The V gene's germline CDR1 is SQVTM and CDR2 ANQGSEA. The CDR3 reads CSAQPGLAGGDEQFF. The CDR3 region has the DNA TGCAGCGCTCAGCCCGGACTAGCGGGAGGCGATGAGCAGTTCTTC.

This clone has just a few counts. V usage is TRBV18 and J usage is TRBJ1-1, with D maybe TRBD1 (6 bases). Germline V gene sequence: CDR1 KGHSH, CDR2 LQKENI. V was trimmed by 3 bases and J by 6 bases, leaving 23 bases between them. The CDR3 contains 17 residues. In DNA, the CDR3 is TGTGCCAGCTCACCGCGCCGGGGGGCTGACGTGTCCTCTGAAGCTTTCTTT. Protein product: CASSPRRGADVSSEAFF.

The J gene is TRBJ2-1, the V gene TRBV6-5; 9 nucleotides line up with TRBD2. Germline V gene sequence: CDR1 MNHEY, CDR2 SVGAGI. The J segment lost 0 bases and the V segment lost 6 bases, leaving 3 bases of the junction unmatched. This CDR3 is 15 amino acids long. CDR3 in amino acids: CASRPGLASYNEQFF. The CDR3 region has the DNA TGTGCCAGCAGGCCGGGACTAGCCTCCTACAATGAGCAGTTCTTC.

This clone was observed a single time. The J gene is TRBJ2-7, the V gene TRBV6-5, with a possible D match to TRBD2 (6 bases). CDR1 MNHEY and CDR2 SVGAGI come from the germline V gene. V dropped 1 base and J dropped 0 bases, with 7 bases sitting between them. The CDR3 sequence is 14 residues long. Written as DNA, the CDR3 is TGTGCCAGCAGTTACTTGCGGGGCTCCTACGAGCAGTACTTC. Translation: CASSYLRGSYEQYF.

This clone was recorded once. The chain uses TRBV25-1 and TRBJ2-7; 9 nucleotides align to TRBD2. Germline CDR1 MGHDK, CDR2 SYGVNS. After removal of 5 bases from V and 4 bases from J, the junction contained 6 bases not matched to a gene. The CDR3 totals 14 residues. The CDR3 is CASSSSGGPYEQYF. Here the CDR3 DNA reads TGTGCCAGCAGTTCCAGCGGGGGGCCTTACGAGCAGTACTTC.

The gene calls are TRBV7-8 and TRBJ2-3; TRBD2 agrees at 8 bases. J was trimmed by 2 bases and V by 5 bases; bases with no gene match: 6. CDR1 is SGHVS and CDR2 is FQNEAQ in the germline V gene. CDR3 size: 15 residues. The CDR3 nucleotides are TGTGCCAGCAGCCTGTTACTAGCGGCCACAGATACGCAGTATTTT. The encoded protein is CASSLLLAATDTQYF. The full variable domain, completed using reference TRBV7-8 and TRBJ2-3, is GAGVSQSPRYKVAKRGQDVALRCDPISGHVSLFWYQQALGQGPEFLTYFQNEAQLDKSGLPSDRFFAERPEGSVSTLKIQRTQQEDSAVYLCASSLLLAATDTQYFGPGTRLTVL.

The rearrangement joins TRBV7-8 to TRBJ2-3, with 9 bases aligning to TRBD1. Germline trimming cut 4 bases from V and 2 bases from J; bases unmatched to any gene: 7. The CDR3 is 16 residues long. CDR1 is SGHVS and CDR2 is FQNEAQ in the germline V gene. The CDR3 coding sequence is TGTGCCAGCAGCTCGATCCGGGACAGGGTCACAGATACGCAGTATTTT. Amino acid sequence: CASSSIRDRVTDTQYF.

CDR3 loop: CASSISGMNTEAFF. CDR3 in DNA: TGTGCCAGCAGCATTTCAGGTATGAACACTGAAGCTTTCTTT. The rearrangement uses TRBV21-1 and TRBJ1-1; TRBD1, the D gene given by the table, was not confirmed from the DNA. TRBV21-1 is classified as a pseudogene. The CDR3 runs to 14 residues.

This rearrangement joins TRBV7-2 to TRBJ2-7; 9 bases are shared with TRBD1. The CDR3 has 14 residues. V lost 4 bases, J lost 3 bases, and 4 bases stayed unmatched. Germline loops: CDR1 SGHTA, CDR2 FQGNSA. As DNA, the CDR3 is TGTGCCAGCAGCTACGGGACAGGGAACTACGAGCAGTACTTC. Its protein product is CASSYGTGNYEQYF.

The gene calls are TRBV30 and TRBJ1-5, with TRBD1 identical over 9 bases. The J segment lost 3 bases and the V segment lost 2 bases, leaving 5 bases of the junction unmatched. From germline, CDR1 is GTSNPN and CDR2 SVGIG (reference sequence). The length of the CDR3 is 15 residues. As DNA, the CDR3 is TGTGCCTGGAGTCCCAGGACAGGGGTCAATCAGCCCCAGCATTTT. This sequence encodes CAWSPRTGVNQPQHF. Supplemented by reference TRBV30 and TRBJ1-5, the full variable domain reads SQTIHQWPATLVQPVGSPLSLECTVEGTSNPNLYWYRQAAGRGLQLLFYSVGIGQISSEVPQNLSASRPQDRQFILSSKKLLLSDSGFYLCAWSPRTGVNQPQHFGDGTRLSIL.

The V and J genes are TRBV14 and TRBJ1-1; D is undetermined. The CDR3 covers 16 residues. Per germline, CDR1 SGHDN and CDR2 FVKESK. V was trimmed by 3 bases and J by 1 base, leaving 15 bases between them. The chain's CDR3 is CASSQLLLRGNTEAFF. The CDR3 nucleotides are TGTGCCAGCAGCCAGCTATTGTTGCGGGGGAACACTGAAGCTTTCTTT.

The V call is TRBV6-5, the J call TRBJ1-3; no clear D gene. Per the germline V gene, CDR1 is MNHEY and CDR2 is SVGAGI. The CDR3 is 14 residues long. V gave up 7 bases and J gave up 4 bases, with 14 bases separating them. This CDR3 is CASTLRREGNTIYF. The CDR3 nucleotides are TGTGCCAGCACCCTTCGGCGGGAGGGAAACACCATATATTTT.

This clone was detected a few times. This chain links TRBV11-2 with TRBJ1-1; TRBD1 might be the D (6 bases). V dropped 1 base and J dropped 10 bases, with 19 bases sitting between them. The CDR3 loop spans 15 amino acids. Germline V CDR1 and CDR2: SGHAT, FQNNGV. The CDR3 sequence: CASSLARTYSRGAFF. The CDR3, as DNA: TGTGCCAGCAGCTTAGCAAGGACATACTCCAGGGGAGCTTTCTTT.

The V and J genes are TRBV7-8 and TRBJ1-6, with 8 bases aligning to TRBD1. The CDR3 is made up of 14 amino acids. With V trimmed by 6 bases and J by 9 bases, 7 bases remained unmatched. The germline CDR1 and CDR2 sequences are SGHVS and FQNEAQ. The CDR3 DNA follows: TGTGCCAGCAGAACCGACAGGGGCGGTTCACCCCTCCACTTT. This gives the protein CASRTDRGGSPLHF.

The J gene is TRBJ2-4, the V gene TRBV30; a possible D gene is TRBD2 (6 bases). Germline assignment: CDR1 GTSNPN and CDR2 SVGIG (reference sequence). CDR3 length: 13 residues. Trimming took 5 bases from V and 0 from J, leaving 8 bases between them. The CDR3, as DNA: TGTGCCTGGGACGGGGGAGCCAAAAACATTCAGTACTTC. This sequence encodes CAWDGGAKNIQYF.

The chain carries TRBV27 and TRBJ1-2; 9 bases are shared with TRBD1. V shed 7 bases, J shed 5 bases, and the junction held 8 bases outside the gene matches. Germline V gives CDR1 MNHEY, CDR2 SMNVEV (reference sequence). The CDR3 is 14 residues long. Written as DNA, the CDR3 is TGTGCCAGCATGCCGGGACAGGGACCGTATGGCTACACCTTC. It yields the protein CASMPGQGPYGYTF.

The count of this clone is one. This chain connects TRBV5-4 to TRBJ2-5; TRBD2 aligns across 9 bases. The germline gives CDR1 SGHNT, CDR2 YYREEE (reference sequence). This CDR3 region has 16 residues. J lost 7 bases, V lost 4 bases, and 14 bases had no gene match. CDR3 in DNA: TGTGCCAGCAGCACCACGACTCCGGGACTAGCCGGGACCCAGTACTTC. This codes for CASSTTTPGLAGTQYF.

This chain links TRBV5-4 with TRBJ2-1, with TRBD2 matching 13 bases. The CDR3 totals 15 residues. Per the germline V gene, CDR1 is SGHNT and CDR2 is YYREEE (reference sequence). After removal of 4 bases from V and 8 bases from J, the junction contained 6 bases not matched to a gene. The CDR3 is CASSAKTSGGYEQFF. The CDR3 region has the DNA TGTGCCAGCAGCGCTAAGACTAGCGGGGGGTATGAGCAGTTCTTC.

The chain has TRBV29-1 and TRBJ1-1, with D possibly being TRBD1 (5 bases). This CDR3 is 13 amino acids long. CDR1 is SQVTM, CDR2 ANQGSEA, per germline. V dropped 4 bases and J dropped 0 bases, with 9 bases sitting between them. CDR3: CSVATGMNTEAFF. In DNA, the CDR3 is TGCAGCGTTGCCACAGGAATGAACACTGAAGCTTTCTTT.

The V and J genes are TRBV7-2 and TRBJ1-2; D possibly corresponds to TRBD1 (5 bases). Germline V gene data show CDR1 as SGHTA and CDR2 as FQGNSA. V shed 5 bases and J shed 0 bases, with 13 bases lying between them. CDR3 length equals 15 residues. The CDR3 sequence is CASSPSPGTNYGYTF. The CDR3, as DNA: TGTGCCAGCAGCCCCTCCCCAGGGACTAACTATGGCTACACCTTC.

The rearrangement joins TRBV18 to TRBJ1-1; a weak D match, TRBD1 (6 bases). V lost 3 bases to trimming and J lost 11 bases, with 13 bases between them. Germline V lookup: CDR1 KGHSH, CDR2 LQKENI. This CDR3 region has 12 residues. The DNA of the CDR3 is TGTGCCAGCTCACCCGTGGGGGCAGCGGCTTTCTTT. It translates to CASSPVGAAAFF.

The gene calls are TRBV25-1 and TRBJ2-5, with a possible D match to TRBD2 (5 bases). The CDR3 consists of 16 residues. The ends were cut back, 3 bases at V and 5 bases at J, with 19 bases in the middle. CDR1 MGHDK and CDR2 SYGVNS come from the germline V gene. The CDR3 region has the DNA TGTGCCAGCAGTGAGGTGGGATCGGGAAGGGAGGAGACCCAGTACTTC. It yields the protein CASSEVGSGREETQYF.

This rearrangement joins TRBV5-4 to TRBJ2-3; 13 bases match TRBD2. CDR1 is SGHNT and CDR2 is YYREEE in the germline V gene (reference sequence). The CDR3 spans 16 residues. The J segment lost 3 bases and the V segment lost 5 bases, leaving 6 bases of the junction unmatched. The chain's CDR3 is CASRSGLAGETDTQYF. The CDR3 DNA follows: TGTGCCAGCAGATCCGGACTAGCGGGAGAGACAGATACGCAGTATTTT.

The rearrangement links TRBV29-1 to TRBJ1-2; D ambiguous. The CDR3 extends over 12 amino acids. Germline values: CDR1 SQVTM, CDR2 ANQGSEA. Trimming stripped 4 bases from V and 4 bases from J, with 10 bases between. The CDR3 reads CSVAQIGYGYTF. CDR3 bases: TGCAGCGTTGCCCAGATTGGCTATGGCTACACCTTC.

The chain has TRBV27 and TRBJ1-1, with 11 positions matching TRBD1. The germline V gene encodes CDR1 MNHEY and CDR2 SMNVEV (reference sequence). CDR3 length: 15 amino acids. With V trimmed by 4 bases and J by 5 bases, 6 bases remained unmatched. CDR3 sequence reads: CASSWTGGPGTEAFF. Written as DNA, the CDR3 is TGTGCCAGCAGTTGGACAGGGGGCCCTGGGACTGAAGCTTTCTTT.